This entry lists 7 T cell receptor beta chains sequenced from one sample in a study of beta chain features in type 1 diabetes. Every isolated RNA sample was fully reverse transcribed, so sequencing captured expressed TCRB transcripts. Here immunoSEQ multiplex PCR was the method, and the copy in TCRdb shows in-frame clones only, minus some. In the table there are over 150,000 clones, about 8.1% of which are singletons. Sequences were obtained from central memory CD4+ T cells from blood. The receptors were sampled from a man aged 18 to 29 in good health.

The chain joins TRBV28 to TRBJ2-7; no definite D call. Looked up from germline, CDR1 is MDHEN and CDR2 is SYDVKM. V shed 3 bases and J shed 4 bases, with 4 bases lying between them. The CDR3 runs to 11 residues. The CDR3 nucleotides read TGTGCCAGCAGTTTTCTTTACGAGCAGTACTTC. Its protein product is CASSFLYEQYF.

The chain recombines TRBV28 with TRBJ1-2, with D perhaps TRBD1 (6 bases). The CDR3 runs 16 residues. The V end lost 6 bases, the J end lost 2 bases, and 19 bases lay between the germline ends. CDR1 and CDR2 (germline): MDHEN, SYDVKM. CDR3 sequence reads: CASRRVGGPLNYGYTF. The CDR3, as DNA: TGTGCCAGCAGAAGGGTGGGGGGGCCCCTCAACTATGGCTACACCTTC.

This clone was seen repeatedly, ten times or more. The chain employs TRBV29-1 and TRBJ2-5; TRBD1 matches at 8 bases. Per germline, CDR1 SQVTM and CDR2 ANQGSEA. V trimming: 6 bases; J trimming: 7 bases; junction bases outside the gene matches: 13. The CDR3 runs to 14 residues. The CDR3 reads CSVRTGTATGTQYF. The CDR3 DNA reads as TGCAGCGTGAGGACAGGGACGGCCACGGGGACCCAGTACTTC.

The V gene is TRBV28, the J gene TRBJ2-1; 9 bases are a match to TRBD2. V trimming: 6 bases; J trimming: 8 bases; junction bases outside the gene matches: 5. CDR1 and CDR2 from the germline V gene are MDHEN and SYDVKM. This CDR3 spans 13 amino acids. The CDR3 DNA reads as TGTGCCAGCAGGCGGGAGGGCCTACATGAGCAGTTCTTC. Protein product: CASRREGLHEQFF.

V usage is TRBV2 and J usage is TRBJ2-5; possibly TRBD2 for D (5 bases). The CDR3 runs 12 residues. CDR1 and CDR2 (germline): SNHLY, FYNNEI. V was trimmed by 6 bases and J by 6 bases, leaving 11 bases between them. In DNA form, the CDR3 reads TGTGCCAGCAGGGATGAGGGAAAGACCCAGTACTTC. Its protein is CASRDEGKTQYF.

This clone was seen a handful of times. This sequence joins TRBV27 and TRBJ2-7; 8 nucleotides match TRBD2. The V segment lost 6 bases and the J segment 0 bases; nucleotides outside the gene matches: 4. CDR1 is MNHEY and CDR2 is SMNVEV in the germline V gene (reference sequence). The CDR3 contains 14 residues. The CDR3: CASRGLGDSYEQYF. The CDR3 bases are TGTGCCAGCAGGGGACTAGGGGACTCCTACGAGCAGTACTTC.

This clone has more than one count but fewer than ten. CDR3 residues: CASSETGTEYEQYF. The CDR3 coding sequence is TGTGCCAGCAGCGAAACCGGGACAGAGTACGAGCAGTACTTC. The chain is built from TRBV9 and TRBJ2-7; 7 bases match TRBD1. V gave up 3 bases and J gave up 4 bases; unmatched junction bases: 7. Germline V gene data show CDR1 as SGDLS and CDR2 as YYNGEE. This CDR3 is built from 14 residues.